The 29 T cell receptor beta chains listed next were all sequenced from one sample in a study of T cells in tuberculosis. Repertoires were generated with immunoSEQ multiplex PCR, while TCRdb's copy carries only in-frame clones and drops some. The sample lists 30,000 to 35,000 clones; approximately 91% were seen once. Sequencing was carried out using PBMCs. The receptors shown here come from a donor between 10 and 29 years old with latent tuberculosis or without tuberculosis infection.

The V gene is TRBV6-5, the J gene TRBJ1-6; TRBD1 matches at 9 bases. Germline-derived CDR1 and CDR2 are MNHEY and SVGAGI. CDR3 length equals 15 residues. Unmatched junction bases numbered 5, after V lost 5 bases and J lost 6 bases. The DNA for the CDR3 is TGTGCCAGCAGTCCCAGGACAGGGGTTAATTCACCCCTCCACTTT. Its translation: CASSPRTGVNSPLHF.

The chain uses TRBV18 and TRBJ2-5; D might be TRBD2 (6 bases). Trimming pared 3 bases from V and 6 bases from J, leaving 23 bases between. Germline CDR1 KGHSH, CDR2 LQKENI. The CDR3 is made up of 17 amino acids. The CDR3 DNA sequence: TGTGCCAGCTCACCTTCCTCCGGGGGAGTGGGGAAGAAGACCCAGTACTTC. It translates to CASSPSSGGVGKKTQYF.

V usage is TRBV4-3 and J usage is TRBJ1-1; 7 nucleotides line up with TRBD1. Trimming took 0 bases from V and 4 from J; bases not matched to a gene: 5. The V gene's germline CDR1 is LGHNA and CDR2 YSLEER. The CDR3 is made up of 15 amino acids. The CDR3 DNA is TGCGCCAGCAGCCAAGACCGGGCAGGGGGCACTGAAGCTTTCTTT. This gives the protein CASSQDRAGGTEAFF.

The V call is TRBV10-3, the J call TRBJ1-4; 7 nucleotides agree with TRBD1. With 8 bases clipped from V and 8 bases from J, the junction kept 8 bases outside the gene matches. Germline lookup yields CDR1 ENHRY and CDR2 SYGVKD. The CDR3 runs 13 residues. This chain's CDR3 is CAISGTAIEKLFF. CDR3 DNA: TGTGCCATCTCCGGGACAGCAATAGAAAAACTGTTTTTT.

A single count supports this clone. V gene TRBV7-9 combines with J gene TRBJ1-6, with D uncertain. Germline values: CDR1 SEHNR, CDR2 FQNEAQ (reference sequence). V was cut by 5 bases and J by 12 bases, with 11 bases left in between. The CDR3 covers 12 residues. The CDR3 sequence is CASSPPNRPLHF. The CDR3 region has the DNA TGTGCCAGCAGCCCGCCGAACAGACCCCTCCACTTT.

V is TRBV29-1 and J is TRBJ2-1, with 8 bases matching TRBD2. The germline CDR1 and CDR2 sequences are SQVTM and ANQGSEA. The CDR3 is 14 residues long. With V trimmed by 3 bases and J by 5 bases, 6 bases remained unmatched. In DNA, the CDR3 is TGCAGCGTTGACGGGAGGGCCCGGGACAATGAGCAGTTCTTC. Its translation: CSVDGRARDNEQFF.

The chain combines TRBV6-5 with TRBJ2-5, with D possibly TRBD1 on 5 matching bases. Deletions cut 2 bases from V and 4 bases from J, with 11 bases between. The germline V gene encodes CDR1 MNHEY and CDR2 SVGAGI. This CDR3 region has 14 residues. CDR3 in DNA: TGTGCCAGCAGTTACGAATCCAGGGTAGAGACCCAGTACTTC. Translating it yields CASSYESRVETQYF.

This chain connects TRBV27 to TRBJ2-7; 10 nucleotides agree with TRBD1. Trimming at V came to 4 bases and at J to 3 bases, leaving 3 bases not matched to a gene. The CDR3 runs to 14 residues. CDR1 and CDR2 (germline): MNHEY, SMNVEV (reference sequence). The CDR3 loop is CASSWGTGDYEQYF. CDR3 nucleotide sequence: TGTGCCAGCAGTTGGGGGACAGGGGACTACGAGCAGTACTTC.

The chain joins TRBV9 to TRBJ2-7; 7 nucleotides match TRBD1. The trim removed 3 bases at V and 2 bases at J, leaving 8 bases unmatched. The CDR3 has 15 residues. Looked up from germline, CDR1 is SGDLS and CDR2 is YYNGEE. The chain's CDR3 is CASSGDSGSPYEQYF. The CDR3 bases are TGTGCCAGCAGCGGGGACAGTGGAAGTCCCTACGAGCAGTACTTC.

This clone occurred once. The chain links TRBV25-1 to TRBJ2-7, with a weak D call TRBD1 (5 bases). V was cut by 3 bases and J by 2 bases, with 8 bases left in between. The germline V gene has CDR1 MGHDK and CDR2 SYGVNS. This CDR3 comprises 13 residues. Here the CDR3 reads CASSDRVPYEQYF. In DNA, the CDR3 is TGTGCCAGCAGTGACAGGGTGCCCTACGAGCAGTACTTC.

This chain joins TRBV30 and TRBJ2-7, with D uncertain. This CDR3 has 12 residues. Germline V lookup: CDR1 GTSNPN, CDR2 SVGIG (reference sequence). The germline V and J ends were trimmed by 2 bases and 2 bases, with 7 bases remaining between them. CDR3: CAWSPPAYEQYF. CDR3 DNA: TGTGCCTGGAGTCCGCCAGCCTACGAGCAGTACTTC.

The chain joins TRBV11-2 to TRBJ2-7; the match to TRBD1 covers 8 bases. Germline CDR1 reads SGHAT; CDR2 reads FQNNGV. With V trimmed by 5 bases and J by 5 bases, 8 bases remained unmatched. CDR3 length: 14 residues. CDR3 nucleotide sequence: TGTGCCAGCAGCATCAGATTGGACAGGGACGAGCAGTACTTC. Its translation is CASSIRLDRDEQYF.

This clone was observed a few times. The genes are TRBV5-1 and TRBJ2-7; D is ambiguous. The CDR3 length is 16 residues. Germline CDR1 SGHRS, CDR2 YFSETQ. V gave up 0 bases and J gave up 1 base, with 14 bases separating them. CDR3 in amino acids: CASSLAPTHFSYEQYF. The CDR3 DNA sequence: TGCGCCAGCAGCTTGGCGCCAACCCACTTTTCCTACGAGCAGTACTTC. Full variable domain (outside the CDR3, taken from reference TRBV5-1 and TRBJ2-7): KAGVTQTPRYLIKTRGQQVTLSCSPISGHRSVSWYQQTPGQGLQFLFEYFSETQRNKGNFPGRFSGRQFSNSRSEMNVSTLELGDSALYLCASSLAPTHFSYEQYFGPGTRLTVT.

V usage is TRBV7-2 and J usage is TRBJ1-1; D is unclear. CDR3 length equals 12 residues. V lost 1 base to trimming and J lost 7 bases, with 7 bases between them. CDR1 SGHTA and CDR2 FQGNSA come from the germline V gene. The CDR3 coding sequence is TGTGCCAGCAGCTTAGTCGGAGTTGAAGCTTTCTTT. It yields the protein CASSLVGVEAFF.

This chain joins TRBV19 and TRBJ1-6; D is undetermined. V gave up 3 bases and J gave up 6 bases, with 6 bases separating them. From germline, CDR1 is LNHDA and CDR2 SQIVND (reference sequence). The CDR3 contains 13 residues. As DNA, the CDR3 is TGTGCCAGTAGTATGTCCGGTAATTCACCCCTCCACTTT. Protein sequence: CASSMSGNSPLHF.

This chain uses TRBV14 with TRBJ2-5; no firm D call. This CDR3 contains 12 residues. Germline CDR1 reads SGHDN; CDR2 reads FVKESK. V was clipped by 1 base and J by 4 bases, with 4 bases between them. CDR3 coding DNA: TGTGCCAGCAGCCAAGTGAGAGAGACCCAGTACTTC. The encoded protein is CASSQVRETQYF. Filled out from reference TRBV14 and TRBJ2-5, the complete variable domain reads EAGVTQFPSHSVIEKGQTVTLRCDPISGHDNLYWYRRVMGKEIKFLLHFVKESKQDESGMPNNRFLAERTGGTYSTLKVQPAELEDSGVYFCASSQVRETQYFGPGTRLLVL.

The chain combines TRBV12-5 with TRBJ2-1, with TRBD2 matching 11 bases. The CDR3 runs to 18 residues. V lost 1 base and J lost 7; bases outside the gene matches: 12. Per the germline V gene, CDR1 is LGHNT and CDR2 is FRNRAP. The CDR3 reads CASGLELSWTSGLNEQFF. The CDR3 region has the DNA TGTGCTAGTGGTTTGGAACTTTCCTGGACTAGCGGGTTAAATGAGCAGTTCTTC.

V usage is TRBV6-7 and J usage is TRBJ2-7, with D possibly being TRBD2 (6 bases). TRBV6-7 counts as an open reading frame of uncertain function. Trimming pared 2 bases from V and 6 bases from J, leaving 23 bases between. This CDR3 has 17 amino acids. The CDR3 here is CASSYSGSGPTIGEQYF. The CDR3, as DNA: TGTGCCAGCAGTTACAGCGGGTCGGGACCAACCATCGGCGAGCAGTACTTC.

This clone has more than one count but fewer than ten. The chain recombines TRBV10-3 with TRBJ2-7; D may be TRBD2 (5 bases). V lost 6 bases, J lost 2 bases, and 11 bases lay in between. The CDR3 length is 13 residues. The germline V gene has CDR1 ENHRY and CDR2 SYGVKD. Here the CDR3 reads CAISLSGTYEQYF. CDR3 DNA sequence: TGTGCCATCAGCCTCAGCGGTACCTACGAGCAGTACTTC.

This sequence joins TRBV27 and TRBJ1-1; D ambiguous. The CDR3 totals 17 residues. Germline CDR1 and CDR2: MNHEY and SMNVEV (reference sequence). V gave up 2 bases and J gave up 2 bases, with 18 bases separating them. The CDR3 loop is CASSLDPYRLYNTEAFF. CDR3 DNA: TGTGCCAGCAGTTTAGATCCATATAGATTATACAACACTGAAGCTTTCTTT.

The CDR3 DNA reads TGTGCCAGCAGCCAAGGAAGGTCAGGGCAAGAGACCCAGTACTTC. It codes for CASSQGRSGQETQYF. The V and J genes are TRBV4-2 and TRBJ2-5; TRBD1 is a possible D gene (5 bases). Trimming took 1 base from V and 2 from J, leaving 11 bases between them. The CDR3 is made up of 15 amino acids. Germline assignment: CDR1 LGHNA and CDR2 YNFKEQ.

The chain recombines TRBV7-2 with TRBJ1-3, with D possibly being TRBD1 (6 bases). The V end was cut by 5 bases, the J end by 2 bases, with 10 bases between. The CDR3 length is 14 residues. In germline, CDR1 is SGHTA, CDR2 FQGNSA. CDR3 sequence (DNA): TGTGCCAGCAGCCCAGGGGCCGCTGGAAACACCATATATTTT. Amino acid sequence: CASSPGAAGNTIYF.

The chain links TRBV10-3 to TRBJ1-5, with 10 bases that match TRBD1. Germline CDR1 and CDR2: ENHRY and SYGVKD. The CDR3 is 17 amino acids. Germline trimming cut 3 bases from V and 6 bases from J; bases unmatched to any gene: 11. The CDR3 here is CAISEGQGGGRSQPQHF. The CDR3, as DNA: TGTGCCATCAGTGAAGGACAGGGGGGAGGAAGAAGTCAGCCCCAGCATTTT.

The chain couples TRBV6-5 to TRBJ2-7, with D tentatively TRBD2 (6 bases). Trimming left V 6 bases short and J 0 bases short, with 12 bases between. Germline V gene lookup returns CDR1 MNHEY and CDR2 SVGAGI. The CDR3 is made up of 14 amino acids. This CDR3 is CASRRDFNSYEQYF. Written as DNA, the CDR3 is TGTGCCAGCAGAAGGGACTTTAACTCCTACGAGCAGTACTTC.

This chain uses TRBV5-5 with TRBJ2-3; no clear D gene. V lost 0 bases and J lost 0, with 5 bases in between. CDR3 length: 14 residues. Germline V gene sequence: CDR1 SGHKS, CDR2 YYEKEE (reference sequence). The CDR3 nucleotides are TGTGCCAGCAGCTTGGGGCCTAGCACAGATACGCAGTATTTT. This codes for CASSLGPSTDTQYF.

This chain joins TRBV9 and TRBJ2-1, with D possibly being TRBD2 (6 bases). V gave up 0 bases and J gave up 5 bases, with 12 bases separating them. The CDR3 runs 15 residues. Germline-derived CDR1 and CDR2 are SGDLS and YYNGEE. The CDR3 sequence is CASSVGAGMHNEQFF. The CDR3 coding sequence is TGTGCCAGCAGCGTAGGGGCGGGAATGCACAATGAGCAGTTCTTC.

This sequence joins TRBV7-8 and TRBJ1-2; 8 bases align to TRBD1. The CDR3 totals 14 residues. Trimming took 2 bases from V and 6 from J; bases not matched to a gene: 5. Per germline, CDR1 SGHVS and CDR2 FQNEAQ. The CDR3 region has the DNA TGTGCCAGCAGCTTATTACAGGGGGAACATGGCTACACCTTC. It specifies CASSLLQGEHGYTF.

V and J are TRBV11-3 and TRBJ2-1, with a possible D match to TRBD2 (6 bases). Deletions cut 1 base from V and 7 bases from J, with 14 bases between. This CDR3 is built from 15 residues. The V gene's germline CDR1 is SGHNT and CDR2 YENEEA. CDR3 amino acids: CASSLGDFRVNEQFF. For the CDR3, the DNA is TGTGCCAGCAGCTTAGGGGACTTCAGGGTGAATGAGCAGTTCTTC.

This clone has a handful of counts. In nucleotides, the CDR3 is TGTGCCAGCAGCCAACTTGGTCAGCCCCAGCATTTT. Its protein product is CASSQLGQPQHF. V and J are TRBV5-5 and TRBJ1-5; D gene unclear. This CDR3 spans 12 amino acids. V was shortened by 4 bases and J by 6 bases, with 8 bases between the two germline ends. Germline CDR1 is SGHKS and CDR2 is YYEKEE (reference sequence).